This record covers a single T cell receptor (beta chain). Which antigen it targets is not known. The input lacks base qualities; no much larger clone sits a single base away. Collaborating institutions collected whole blood in K2EDTA tubes following their own protocols. For TCRbeta analysis, collaborators shipped samples in one of three forms: frozen whole blood, isolated PBMCs, or DNA extracted from either of those sample types. There are 19 amino acids in the CDR3, from cysteine to phenylalanine inclusive. Of all the DNA, just the CDR3 is kept, 57 bases in frame from base 1. Relative to germline, V is missing 5 bases and J is missing 0 bases, with 16 bases of the junction outside any gene match. Via the germline V gene (reference sequence), CDR1 is WNHNN and CDR2 SYGVQD. The data belong to a study of blood T cell repertoires in COVID-19 (dated by TCRdb to 2020 to 2022). Turning to the overall study: The collaborator samples originated in the United States, Italy and Spain and spanned the acute and convalescent phases of COVID-19. Sample metadata almost always included a de-identified subject ID, COVID-19 status, age in years and sex. The repertoires were made available in a free public database intended to serve as a resource for research on the immune response to SARS-CoV-2. The prospective study material was composed of cDNA or gDNA derived from T cells, B-cell-depleted T cells, or PBMCs. Where available, HLA class I and class II types were obtained from metadata supplied by the sample provider rather than from assay-based typing. The dataset comprised deeply sampled blood TCRbeta repertoires from subjects exposed to, actively infected with, or recovered from COVID-19. The samples were drawn from two sources: the first 160 participants of the ongoing ImmuneRACE study, and fewer than 1,500 subjects contributed by 6 global collaborators.

TCRbeta CDR3 regions were amplified from genomic DNA using the immunoSEQ Assay, a bias-controlled multiplex PCR. For the original study's pipeline: The number of nucleated cells in each sample was estimated from the amplification of reference gene primers within the assay. To quantify the absolute abundance of each unique TCRbeta CDR3 rearrangement, sequence reads were collapsed and filtered. For each sample, productive Simpson clonality was calculated as the square root of Simpson's diversity index across productive rearrangements. TCRdb retrieved this table from immuneACCESS and kept in-frame rearrangements only. Not all clones are present; in checked studies, unresolved V genes account for under half, and no reason is known for the remainder. The V and J calls and clone size are taken from that table; D and trimming were inferred from the DNA. The sample table lists approximately 200,000 clones, about nine tenths of them with a count of one. Of the sample, over 1.5% is held by the ten largest clones.

Study-level results and caveats: The amount of clinical and demographic metadata varied by source and participant and was provided uncurated.

The sample comprised peripheral blood. The sequence derives from a man in his 70s with acute or convalescent COVID-19. Recombination connected TRBV10-1 to TRBJ2-3, and TRBD1 matches 8 of the central bases. The CDR3 corresponds to CASSTPDRGERRSTDTQYF. The DNA sequence is given as TGCGCCAGCAGTACCCCAGACAGGGGAGAGCGGAGGAGCACAGATACGCAGTATTTT.